This T cell receptor beta chain was found in a study of cytomegalovirus exposure and HLA in healthy donors. With 5 bases removed from V and 0 bases from J, the gap between germline ends came to 13 bases. Per germline, CDR1 MGHDK and CDR2 SYGVNS. This CDR3 contains 15 residues. A remark on this clone: The antigen is not known.

Use of 60 Vbeta and 13 Jbeta primers characterized the PCR. As handled by the study authors: A later analysis tallied approximately 78 million unique TCR beta chains, 9.5 million to 14 million of them shared. Sequencing used immunoSEQ multiplex PCR; TCRdb keeps in-frame clones, though not all of them. The V and J calls and clone size were taken over from that table, and D and trimming were inferred from the DNA. The data contain 120,000 to 150,000 clones, 61% of them singletons. Findings and limits, study-wide: Cytomegalovirus-associated status was assigned to around 160 TCR beta chains. In vitro, three CMV-associated chains proved specific for CMV antigens.

Sequencing input: PBMCs. The sequence was collected from a male donor in good health and CMV-seronegative. This chain joins TRBV25-1 and TRBJ1-2, with D tentatively TRBD1 (5 bases). The CDR3 protein is CASSPRGGSNYGYTF. The DNA of the CDR3 is TGTGCCAGCAGTCCACGGGGGGGATCTAACTATGGCTACACCTTC.